Following are 25 T cell receptor beta chains from one sample sequenced in a study of blood T cell repertoires in COVID-19. Clones were read by immunoSEQ multiplex PCR, and TCRdb kept only the in-frame ones, dropping some. The sample has 50,000 to 60,000 clones; 85% to 90% are singletons. Sequenced material: peripheral blood. The source is a human donor in a cohort sampled during active COVID-19.

This CDR3 is CASLTRGGVYNEQFF. In nucleotides, the CDR3 is TGTGCCAGTCTGACCCGGGGGGGTGTGTACAATGAGCAGTTCTTC. The genes are TRBV5-6 and TRBJ2-1; TRBD2 matches at 8 bases. CDR3 length: 15 residues. CDR1 is SGHDT and CDR2 is YYEEEE in the germline V gene. V shed 8 bases, J shed 4 bases, and the junction held 11 bases outside the gene matches.

The CDR3, as DNA: TGCAGCGTTGAAGATACCGGACGGGGCACTGAAGCTTTCTTT. Its translation is CSVEDTGRGTEAFF. V gene TRBV29-1 combines with J gene TRBJ1-1; D unclear. Trimming removed 0 bases at V and 4 bases at J, with 12 bases between. The CDR3 sequence is 14 residues long. CDR1 and CDR2 (germline): SQVTM, ANQGSEA.

The rearrangement uses TRBV19 and TRBJ2-1; TRBD2 matches 13 bases. The CDR3 contains 15 residues. Trimming at V came to 6 bases and at J to 5 bases, leaving 4 bases not matched to a gene. Germline V lookup: CDR1 LNHDA, CDR2 SQIVND (reference sequence). The CDR3 protein is CASRGLAGINNEQFF. The CDR3 DNA follows: TGTGCCAGTAGGGGACTAGCGGGAATAAACAATGAGCAGTTCTTC.

The chain links TRBV5-6 to TRBJ2-3; the match to TRBD1 covers 7 bases. V lost 2 bases to trimming and J lost 0 bases; unmatched junction nucleotides: 6. In germline, CDR1 is SGHDT, CDR2 YYEEEE. The CDR3 has 16 amino acids. The CDR3 protein is CASSFQTGISTDTQYF. As DNA, the CDR3 is TGTGCCAGCAGCTTTCAGACAGGGATTAGCACAGATACGCAGTATTTT.

V gene TRBV7-2 combines with J gene TRBJ1-5; D might be TRBD1 (6 bases). This CDR3 is built from 15 residues. V lost 2 bases and J 7 bases, leaving 15 bases between the germline ends. CDR1 is SGHTA, CDR2 FQGNSA, per germline. The chain's CDR3 is CASSLSPGVRQPQHF. CDR3 nucleotides: TGTGCCAGCAGCTTAAGTCCAGGGGTGAGGCAGCCCCAGCATTTT.

V gene TRBV9 combines with J gene TRBJ2-6; no reliable D call. The CDR3 sequence is 14 residues long. The V gene's germline CDR1 is SGDLS and CDR2 YYNGEE. Trimming took 4 bases from V and 2 from J, leaving 7 bases between them. CDR3 DNA: TGTGCCAGCAGCCCGGTGGCTGGGGCCAACGTCCTGACTTTC. Amino acids: CASSPVAGANVLTF.

This chain uses TRBV2 with TRBJ2-3; TRBD1 matches 9 bases. Germline CDR1 is SNHLY and CDR2 is FYNNEI. Trimming at V came to 6 bases and at J to 1 base, leaving 5 bases not matched to a gene. The CDR3 is 15 amino acids. The CDR3 DNA is TGTGCCAGCAGGGTACAGGGGGCCGGCACAGATACGCAGTATTTT. Its translation is CASRVQGAGTDTQYF.

This chain connects TRBV7-9 to TRBJ1-1, with 9 bases aligning to TRBD1. Germline lookup yields CDR1 SEHNR and CDR2 FQNEAQ (reference sequence). The CDR3 is 15 residues long. V shed 7 bases and J 1 base; nucleotides not matched to a gene: 7. The CDR3: CASTFTGQGNTEAFF. The CDR3 DNA reads TGTGCCAGCACCTTTACGGGACAGGGGAACACTGAAGCTTTCTTT.

This clone was seen a single time. The V and J genes are TRBV6-6 and TRBJ2-7; a weak D match, TRBD1 (6 bases). Per germline, CDR1 MNHNY and CDR2 SVGAGI (reference sequence). V lost 7 bases and J lost 5, with 15 bases in between. This CDR3 has 13 residues. CDR3 DNA: TGTGCCAGCAACCCAACAGGGCAGGACGAGCAGTACTTC. Translation: CASNPTGQDEQYF.

This chain uses TRBV6-5 with TRBJ1-1; 7 bases match TRBD1. CDR3 length: 12 amino acids. Germline-derived CDR1 and CDR2 are MNHEY and SVGAGI. The trim removed 9 bases at V and 6 bases at J, leaving 7 bases unmatched. CDR3 region: CASHIQGAEAFF. The DNA for the CDR3 is TGTGCCAGTCATATCCAGGGGGCTGAAGCTTTCTTT.

This clone was seen only once. The chain employs TRBV3-1 (or the pseudogene TRBV3-2) and TRBJ1-2, with D hard to call. V shed 2 bases and J shed 3 bases, with 10 bases lying between them. This CDR3 is 14 amino acids long. Germline V gives CDR1 LGHDT, CDR2 YNNKEL (reference sequence). DNA for the CDR3: TGTGCCAGCAGCCAACAACCGGGAGACTATGGCTACACCTTC. Its protein product is CASSQQPGDYGYTF.

This chain joins TRBV19 and TRBJ1-4; TRBD1 matches 7 bases. The CDR3 has 15 amino acids. Trimming removed 5 bases from V and 1 base from J; junction bases left unmatched: 4. Germline V CDR1 and CDR2: LNHDA, SQIVND (reference sequence). In nucleotides, the CDR3 is TGTGCCAGTAGTCCCCAGGGGGGAACTAATGAAAAACTGTTTTTT. Translated: CASSPQGGTNEKLFF.

This chain links TRBV28 with TRBJ1-3; TRBD1 matches 9 bases. The CDR3 has 17 amino acids. The junction had 9 bases not matched to a gene; V was cut back by 2 bases and J by 4 bases. Germline assignment: CDR1 MDHEN and CDR2 SYDVKM. For the CDR3, the DNA is TGTGCCAGCAGTTTACTTGTACAGGGGGCAGGAGGAAACACCATATATTTT. Its protein is CASSLLVQGAGGNTIYF.

The V and J genes are TRBV7-3 and TRBJ2-1; D perhaps matches TRBD1 (6 bases). CDR1 and CDR2 (germline): SGHTA, FQGTGA. The CDR3 covers 14 residues. Trimming stripped 2 bases from V and 6 bases from J, with 11 bases between. In nucleotides, the CDR3 is TGTGCCAGCAGCTTACGAGGGGACATCAATGAGCAGTTCTTC. This codes for CASSLRGDINEQFF. Full variable domain (remainder filled in from reference TRBV7-3 and TRBJ2-1): GAGVSQTPSNKVTEKGKYVELRCDPISGHTALYWYRQSLGQGPEFLIYFQGTGAADDSGLPNDRFFAVRPEGSVSTLKIQRTERGDSAVYLCASSLRGDINEQFFGPGTRLTVL.

The rearrangement links TRBV10-3 to TRBJ1-5, with 7 positions matching TRBD1. Germline values: CDR1 ENHRY, CDR2 SYGVKD. The V gene end was trimmed by 6 bases and the J gene end by 5 bases; junction bases not matched to a gene: 7. The CDR3 covers 14 residues. CDR3 in amino acids: CAISIRQGDQPQHF. CDR3 DNA: TGTGCCATCAGCATAAGACAGGGAGATCAGCCCCAGCATTTT.

This rearrangement joins TRBV11-1 to TRBJ2-3; 12 bases match TRBD2. The CDR3 has 16 residues. V lost 5 bases and J lost 0; bases outside the gene matches: 3. The V gene's germline CDR1 is SGHAT and CDR2 FQDESV (reference sequence). The CDR3 is CASSQLAGGSTDTQYF. For the CDR3, the DNA is TGTGCCAGCAGCCAACTAGCGGGAGGTAGCACAGATACGCAGTATTTT.

The J gene is TRBJ2-3, the V gene TRBV6-4; D is possibly TRBD2 (5 bases). The CDR3 runs 13 residues. Trimming shortened V by 8 bases and J by 5 bases, and 14 bases separated the two germline ends. Germline assignment: CDR1 MRHNA and CDR2 SNTAGT. The CDR3 DNA is TGTGCCAGCTCAAGAGGGTGGGAAGATACGCAGTATTTT. Its translation is CASSRGWEDTQYF.

The genes are TRBV7-6 and TRBJ2-1, with D possibly being TRBD1 (5 bases). Germline CDR1 and CDR2: SGHVS and FNYEAQ. V dropped 2 bases and J dropped 2 bases, with 10 bases sitting between them. CDR3 length: 15 residues. DNA of the CDR3: TGTGCCAGCAGCTTACCGCAGGGCACCTACAATGAGCAGTTCTTC. This gives the protein CASSLPQGTYNEQFF.

This chain connects TRBV9 to TRBJ2-7; 7 bases are shared with TRBD2. With V trimmed by 5 bases and J by 0 bases, 11 bases remained unmatched. Germline V CDR1 and CDR2: SGDLS, YYNGEE. This CDR3 has 16 residues. CDR3 coding DNA: TGTGCCAGCAGTCGGGGCGGGGGTTCGAGCTCCTACGAGCAGTACTTC. Its protein is CASSRGGGSSSYEQYF.

The chain carries TRBV9 and TRBJ2-4; D possibly corresponds to TRBD2 (5 bases). Germline V gives CDR1 SGDLS, CDR2 YYNGEE. The CDR3 runs to 17 residues. Trimming stripped 3 bases from V and 0 bases from J, with 16 bases between. The CDR3 reads CASSAAEARVAKNIQYF. The CDR3 DNA sequence: TGTGCCAGCAGCGCGGCGGAGGCGAGGGTAGCCAAAAACATTCAGTACTTC. Supplemented by reference TRBV9 and TRBJ2-4, the full variable domain reads DSGVTQTPKHLITATGQRVTLRCSPRSGDLSVYWYQQSLDQGLQFLIQYYNGEERAKGNILERFSAQQFPDLHSELNLSSLELGDSALYFCASSAAEARVAKNIQYFGAGTRLSVL.

V is TRBV19 and J is TRBJ2-1; 7 nucleotides align to TRBD2. The junction had 17 bases not matched to a gene; V was cut back by 8 bases and J by 7 bases. The germline V gene encodes CDR1 LNHDA and CDR2 SQIVND (reference sequence). The CDR3 is 16 residues long. CDR3 loop: CASRQASGIPGNEQFF. In DNA, the CDR3 is TGTGCCAGTCGTCAGGCTAGCGGAATACCGGGGAATGAGCAGTTCTTC. The full variable domain, its missing parts supplied by reference TRBV19 and TRBJ2-1, is DGGITQSPKYLFRKEGQNVTLSCEQNLNHDAMYWYRQDPGQGLRLIYYSQIVNDFQKGDIAEGYSVSREKKESFPLTVTSAQKNPTAFYLCASRQASGIPGNEQFFGPGTRLTVL.

Points on this clone: The junction differs from germline at one of its ends, possibly a read error. V and J are TRBV11-2 and TRBJ2-7, with 8 bases identical to TRBD1. The CDR3 is made up of 15 amino acids. Looked up from germline, CDR1 is SGHAT and CDR2 is FQNNGV. In DNA form, the CDR3 reads TGCGCCAGCAGCCTCCAGCAGGGGGCAGGCTACGAGCAGTACTTC. Its translation is CASSLQQGAGYEQYF.

CDR3 coding DNA: TGTGCCAGCAGCTTAGCGGGAGGAAACACCGGGGAGCTGTTTTTT. Translating it yields CASSLAGGNTGELFF. V is TRBV5-6 and J is TRBJ2-2; 9 nucleotides line up with TRBD2. Germline CDR1 and CDR2: SGHDT and YYEEEE. Germline trimming cut 2 bases from V and 2 bases from J; bases unmatched to any gene: 1. The CDR3 runs 15 residues.

V usage is TRBV6-1 and J usage is TRBJ2-7, with 12 positions matching TRBD2. Trimming removed 4 bases from V and 1 base from J; junction bases left unmatched: 5. The V gene's germline CDR1 is MNHNS and CDR2 SASEGT. This CDR3 is built from 16 residues. CDR3 amino acids: CASSGMTSGGSYEQYF. The DNA for the CDR3 is TGTGCCAGCAGTGGAATGACTAGCGGGGGTTCCTACGAGCAGTACTTC.

The chain combines TRBV7-6 with TRBJ1-2; 8 bases match TRBD1. The ends lost 0 bases at V and 8 bases at J; junction bases unmatched: 8. Germline CDR1 and CDR2: SGHVS and FNYEAQ. CDR3 length equals 15 residues. For the CDR3, the DNA is TGTGCCAGCAGCTTAGCACGGACAGGGTTCGGGGGCTACACCTTC. Translating gives CASSLARTGFGGYTF.